These 20 T cell receptor beta chains originate from one sample sequenced in a study of blood T cell repertoires in COVID-19. Assay: immunoSEQ multiplex PCR; the TCRdb copy retains only in-frame clones and omits some. This table has about 120,000 clones, 86% appearing once. The sequencing input was peripheral blood. The receptors derive from a man in his 70s who had recovered from COVID-19.

This sequence joins TRBV19 and TRBJ2-1; 7 bases are a match to TRBD2. The CDR3 covers 14 residues. Germline trimming cut 5 bases from V and 10 bases from J; bases unmatched to any gene: 11. Germline CDR1 reads LNHDA; CDR2 reads SQIVND (reference sequence). This CDR3 is CASSFRLASREQFF. The CDR3 DNA reads as TGTGCCAGTAGTTTTCGACTAGCAAGTCGCGAGCAGTTCTTC.

The chain uses TRBV28 and TRBJ1-1; D is uncertain. This CDR3 has 15 amino acids. Trimming removed 2 bases at V and 0 bases at J, with 10 bases between. The germline V gene has CDR1 MDHEN and CDR2 SYDVKM. This chain's CDR3 is CASSLRAGMNTEAFF. The CDR3 bases are TGTGCCAGCAGTTTACGGGCGGGGATGAACACTGAAGCTTTCTTT.

The V and J genes are TRBV2 and TRBJ2-7; TRBD1 matches at 9 bases. Trimming at V came to 7 bases and at J to 4 bases, leaving 2 bases not matched to a gene. Germline values: CDR1 SNHLY, CDR2 FYNNEI. The CDR3 sequence is 12 residues long. The CDR3 nucleotides read TGTGCCAGCATGGACAGGGGTTACGAGCAGTACTTC. Translation: CASMDRGYEQYF.

This clone was detected only a few times. This chain connects TRBV3-1 (or the pseudogene TRBV3-2) to TRBJ1-2; 10 bases are shared with TRBD1. V was clipped by 1 base and J by 7 bases; unmatched bases: 9. The CDR3 is 16 amino acids. Germline V CDR1 and CDR2: LGHDT, YNNKEL (reference sequence). This CDR3 is CASSQGTGGWRGGYTF. Written as DNA, the CDR3 is TGTGCCAGCAGCCAAGGGACAGGGGGATGGAGAGGTGGCTACACCTTC.

The chain recombines TRBV4-2 with TRBJ2-1, with 8 bases fitting TRBD2. The CDR3 has 15 amino acids. Germline lookup yields CDR1 LGHNA and CDR2 YNFKEQ. J was trimmed by 5 bases and V by 1 base; bases with no gene match: 4. The CDR3 bases are TGTGCCAGCAGCCAAGTCGGGAGGGCCCACAATGAGCAGTTCTTC. Translation: CASSQVGRAHNEQFF.

V is TRBV6-4 and J is TRBJ2-1; 9 nucleotides match TRBD2. V shed 3 bases and J 16 bases; nucleotides not matched to a gene: 4. Germline assignment: CDR1 MRHNA and CDR2 SNTAGT. The CDR3 spans 11 residues. The CDR3 loop is CASSEAGGLFF. In DNA, the CDR3 is TGTGCCAGCAGTGAGGCGGGGGGGCTTTTCTTC.

This clone was counted only a few times. The chain links TRBV18 to TRBJ1-6; perhaps TRBD1 as D (6 bases). Trimming removed 5 bases from V and 6 bases from J, with 20 bases in between. CDR1 is KGHSH, CDR2 LQKENI, per germline. CDR3 length: 17 amino acids. The CDR3 loop reads CASSSKYMGAPNSPLHF. The CDR3 coding sequence is TGTGCCAGCTCATCCAAATACATGGGGGCCCCTAATTCACCCCTCCACTTT.

In its sample, this clone was seen a few times. The rearrangement uses TRBV20-1 and TRBJ2-5; D is possibly TRBD2 (6 bases). CDR1 DFQATT and CDR2 SNEGSKA come from the germline V gene (reference sequence). V lost 2 bases and J lost 10, with 11 bases in between. The CDR3 is 11 residues long. CDR3 DNA: TGCAGTGCTAGATCCGGGAGTGTCCAGTACTTC. Translation gives CSARSGSVQYF.

The chain links TRBV29-1 to TRBJ2-7, with D perhaps TRBD2 (6 bases). CDR3 length: 14 amino acids. The V and J ends lost 8 bases and 0 bases respectively, with 17 bases between them. Germline V gene data show CDR1 as SQVTM and CDR2 as ANQGSEA. CDR3 sequence (DNA): TGCAGCACCCGCCCACGGGGGTCCTCCTACGAGCAGTACTTC. This codes for CSTRPRGSSYEQYF.

The CDR3 spells CASSLNPRDRVVETEAFF. CDR3 nucleotides: TGTGCCAGCAGCTTAAATCCCCGGGACAGGGTTGTGGAGACTGAAGCTTTCTTT. V and J are TRBV11-2 and TRBJ1-1; the match to TRBD1 covers 9 bases. Trimming removed 2 bases from V and 5 bases from J; junction bases left unmatched: 15. Germline assignment: CDR1 SGHAT and CDR2 FQNNGV. The CDR3 sequence is 18 residues long.

This chain links TRBV7-8 with TRBJ2-1, with 9 bases identical to TRBD1. With V trimmed by 5 bases and J by 4 bases, 6 bases remained unmatched. This CDR3 comprises 15 residues. Per germline, CDR1 SGHVS and CDR2 FQNEAQ. The CDR3 DNA reads as TGTGCCAGCAGCCGAGAGGGGACAGGGTACAATGAGCAGTTCTTC. It is translated as CASSREGTGYNEQFF.

As to this clone: Additional DNA sequences in this sample encode the identical CDR3. The chain joins TRBV5-1 to TRBJ2-7; TRBD1 might be the D (6 bases). Deletions cut 1 base from V and 4 bases from J, with 9 bases between. Germline CDR1 is SGHRS and CDR2 is YFSETQ. The CDR3 contains 13 residues. CDR3 residues: CASSLQGFYEQYF. The CDR3 DNA follows: TGCGCCAGCAGCTTGCAGGGGTTTTACGAGCAGTACTTC.

This clone was seen only a few times. The chain combines TRBV7-6 with TRBJ1-3, with TRBD1 matching over 8 bases. CDR1 and CDR2 (germline): SGHVS, FNYEAQ. The CDR3 loop spans 15 amino acids. Trimming removed 7 bases from V and 0 bases from J; junction bases left unmatched: 5. The CDR3 DNA is TGTGCCAGCACCTCAGGGACAGGCTCTGGAAACACCATATATTTT. Encoded protein: CASTSGTGSGNTIYF.

This clone was detected once. The chain recombines TRBV29-1 with TRBJ1-5, with 10 bases matching TRBD1. The CDR3 length is 13 residues. Germline trimming cut 4 bases from V and 4 bases from J; bases unmatched to any gene: 1. Per the germline V gene, CDR1 is SQVTM and CDR2 is ANQGSEA. The CDR3 reads CSVAGQGNQPQHF. In DNA form, the CDR3 reads TGCAGCGTTGCGGGACAGGGGAATCAGCCCCAGCATTTT.

The gene calls are TRBV3-1 (or the pseudogene TRBV3-2) and TRBJ1-1; possible D gene TRBD1, 6 bases. The germline gives CDR1 LGHDT, CDR2 YNNKEL (reference sequence). V lost 5 bases and J lost 1, with 11 bases in between. The CDR3 totals 14 residues. The CDR3 DNA sequence: TGTGCCAGCAGCTACGGGGGGCCGAACACTGAAGCTTTCTTT. Translating gives CASSYGGPNTEAFF.

The chain recombines TRBV4-2 with TRBJ2-7, with a weak D call TRBD2 (6 bases). V was shortened by 4 bases and J by 7 bases, with 14 bases between the two germline ends. CDR1 and CDR2 (germline): LGHNA, YNFKEQ. CDR3 length: 13 residues. CDR3 residues: CASSPGPAGEQYF. The CDR3 bases are TGTGCCAGCAGCCCGGGCCCGGCGGGAGAGCAGTACTTC.

The V and J genes are TRBV5-6 and TRBJ2-3; TRBD1 is a possible D gene (6 bases). V was trimmed by 10 bases and J by 2 bases, leaving 14 bases between them. CDR1 is SGHDT and CDR2 is YYEEEE in the germline V gene. The CDR3 runs 13 residues. The CDR3 reads CASLTGYTDTQYF. DNA for the CDR3: TGTGCCTCCTTGACAGGCTACACAGATACGCAGTATTTT.

The chain combines TRBV7-8 with TRBJ1-2; D may be TRBD1 (5 bases). The CDR3 length is 15 residues. V lost 4 bases and J 8 bases, leaving 20 bases between the germline ends. CDR1 and CDR2 (germline): SGHVS, FQNEAQ. DNA of the CDR3: TGTGCCAGCAGCTCGGGGGACCACCTCCACTGGGGCTACACCTTC. Protein sequence: CASSSGDHLHWGYTF.

This clone has only a few counts. The V gene is TRBV4-1, the J gene TRBJ2-2; a possible D gene is TRBD1 (5 bases). V dropped 4 bases and J dropped 0 bases, with 12 bases sitting between them. Germline V gene lookup returns CDR1 MGHRA and CDR2 YSYEKL. CDR3 length: 16 amino acids. The CDR3: CASSPSGHTNTGELFF. The DNA for the CDR3 is TGCGCCAGCAGCCCTTCCGGACATACGAACACCGGGGAGCTGTTTTTT.

V gene TRBV5-1 combines with J gene TRBJ2-3; TRBD1 might be the D (6 bases). Trimming pared 4 bases from V and 6 bases from J, leaving 15 bases between. CDR1 is SGHRS and CDR2 is YFSETQ in the germline V gene. The CDR3 totals 14 residues. As DNA, the CDR3 is TGCGCCAGCAGCCTGGCGCAGGGGCCCGATACGCAGTATTTT. Its translation is CASSLAQGPDTQYF.